A selection of T cell receptor beta chains follows, all from one sample in a study of response to subunit inactivated influenza vaccine. TCRdb re-called the RT-PCR reads through MiXCR, storing one row per CDR3 protein. The sample holds a few hundred thousand distinct CDR3 sequences, 10% to 12% seen once. This same sample was also taken into another study, of T cells expressing NK-cell markers.

The sequences come from PBMCs from blood, collected on the day of vaccination. The receptors shown here come from a man aged 45 to 65 who received an inactivated influenza vaccine. Each CDR3 is given with its conserved first and last residue. D genes are given only for firm matches. Clone size, where shown, is once, few, many, or a class for clones that have expanded.

d_gene: NA; v_gene: TRBV7-9; abundance: few; len: 12; CDR3aa: CASSFWLYEQYF
d_gene: TRBD1; v_gene: TRBV28; abundance: NA; len: 14; CDR3aa: CASSTPGGANGYTF
d_gene: NA; v_gene: TRBV20-1; abundance: few; len: 14; CDR3aa: CSAVGPPSTDTQYF
d_gene: NA; v_gene: TRBV5-1; abundance: many; len: 14; CDR3aa: CASSLVALGNEQFF
d_gene: TRBD1; v_gene: TRBV12-3/TRBV12-4; abundance: NA; len: 13; CDR3aa: CASRKTGRAPFYF
d_gene: TRBD1; v_gene: TRBV30; abundance: NA; len: 13; CDR3aa: CAWSDGTEETQYF
d_gene: NA; v_gene: TRBV12-3/TRBV12-4; abundance: NA; len: 14; CDR3aa: CASRSTGGWETQYF
d_gene: NA; v_gene: TRBV12-3/TRBV12-4; abundance: few; len: 16; CDR3aa: CASSPYRGASTDTQYF
d_gene: TRBD2; v_gene: TRBV20-1; abundance: few; len: 17; CDR3aa: CSASILAGLVSYNEQFF
d_gene: TRBD1; v_gene: TRBV5-1; abundance: few; len: 13; CDR3aa: CASSNRDRAEQYF
d_gene: NA; v_gene: TRBV11-2; abundance: NA; len: 14; CDR3aa: CASSWPRGSYEQYF
d_gene: NA; v_gene: TRBV12-3/TRBV12-4; abundance: few; len: 15; CDR3aa: CASSYYKDQGYEQFF
d_gene: TRBD1; v_gene: TRBV11-1; abundance: NA; len: 16; CDR3aa: CASSLIRQGIVYEQYF
d_gene: TRBD1; v_gene: TRBV5-5; abundance: many; len: 15; CDR3aa: CASSSEMGQTYGYTF
d_gene: TRBD2; v_gene: TRBV5-1; abundance: NA; len: 17; CDR3aa: CASSLAVAGGLYNEQFF
d_gene: TRBD2; v_gene: TRBV24-1; abundance: few; len: 14; CDR3aa: CATSDPGLAGEQFF
d_gene: NA; v_gene: TRBV27; abundance: few; len: 17; CDR3aa: CASSLSIDRALGETQYF
d_gene: TRBD2; v_gene: TRBV4-1; abundance: NA; len: 14; CDR3aa: CASSHLGREETQYF
d_gene: NA; v_gene: TRBV7-2; abundance: NA; len: 13; CDR3aa: CASSRAGKQPQHF
d_gene: TRBD2; v_gene: TRBV20-1; abundance: few; len: 14; CDR3aa: CSARVGLDYNEQFF
d_gene: TRBD2; v_gene: TRBV6-2/TRBV6-3; abundance: NA; len: 16; CDR3aa: CASSRLAGRNTGELFF
d_gene: NA; v_gene: TRBV4-3; abundance: NA; len: 19; CDR3aa: CASSQDVWAQATNTGELFF